One sample yielded the 6 T cell receptor beta chains listed below, sequenced in a study of early T cells in non-severe SARS-CoV-2 infection. Using its own MiXCR run on the 5' RACE reads, TCRdb lists one record per CDR3 protein. The repertoire includes tens of thousands of distinct CDR3 sequences, 6% to 6.5% of them detected once, and 9.5% to 15% sits in the top ten. Sequencing used whole blood. These receptors were obtained from an adult who was a healthcare worker with PCR-confirmed SARS-CoV-2 infection or an uninfected control (not recorded which).

The genes are TRBV10-1 and TRBJ2-7, with D maybe TRBD2 (5 bases). Germline CDR1 WNHNN, CDR2 SYGVQD (reference sequence). The V end was cut by 4 bases, the J end by 5 bases, with 6 bases between. The CDR3 spans 11 residues. CDR3 loop: CASSARDEQYF. DNA of the CDR3: TGCGCCAGCAGTGCGAGGGACGAGCAGTACTTC.

This clonotype has ten or more counts. The CDR3 region is CASSLWSGGKDTQYF. The CDR3 DNA reads TGTGCCAGCAGCTTATGGAGCGGGGGGAAAGATACGCAGTATTTT. The chain combines TRBV7-9 with TRBJ2-3, with 9 bases fitting TRBD2. The V segment lost 2 bases and the J segment 5 bases; nucleotides outside the gene matches: 5. The CDR3 extends over 15 amino acids. Germline V lookup: CDR1 SEHNR, CDR2 FQNEAQ (reference sequence).

CDR3 amino acids: CATDRDYEQYF. CDR3 coding DNA: TGTGCCACGGACAGGGACTACGAGCAGTACTTC. This rearrangement joins TRBV28 to TRBJ2-7; 8 nucleotides line up with TRBD1. Germline V gene data show CDR1 as MDHEN and CDR2 as SYDVKM. This CDR3 contains 11 residues. V gave up 10 bases and J gave up 3 bases; unmatched junction bases: 2.

With regard to this clonotype: Being one base from a much bigger clone, this may be a read error. This chain uses TRBV28 with TRBJ2-7; 7 bases match TRBD2. CDR1 and CDR2 (germline): MDHEN, SYDVKM. The CDR3 covers 14 residues. The CDR3 DNA is TGTACCAGCAGTACCGGGACTATAGGATACGAGCAGTACTTC. Amino acids: CTSSTGTIGYEQYF.

The V gene is TRBV11-2, the J gene TRBJ1-3; 7 bases map to TRBD1. This CDR3 is 14 amino acids long. V trimming: 7 bases; J trimming: 0 bases; junction bases outside the gene matches: 3. The germline gives CDR1 SGHAT, CDR2 FQNNGV. CDR3 sequence reads: CASNDRASGNTIYF. The CDR3 nucleotides are TGTGCCAGCAACGACAGGGCCTCTGGAAACACCATATATTTT.

A few counts support this clonotype. The chain couples TRBV6-6 to TRBJ1-3; D is undetermined. CDR3 length: 17 amino acids. In germline, CDR1 is MNHNY, CDR2 SVGAGI (reference sequence). V lost 6 bases, J lost 3 bases, and 21 bases lay in between. The CDR3 region has the DNA TGTGCCAGCAGCCCACGCGGAGGGAGTTCGGGTGGAAACACCATATATTTT. This gives the protein CASSPRGGSSGGNTIYF.